The 16 T cell receptor beta chains reported below all come from one sample, sequenced in a study of OX40 agonist ivuxolimab in advanced cancers. The assay was immunoSEQ multiplex PCR, and TCRdb's table has in-frame clones only and misses some. The table lists about 63,000 clones, more than 80% of them singletons, with approximately 11% in the top ten. The sequenced sample was CD4+ or CD8+ T cells sorted from blood, obtained in a trial of the OX40 agonist ivuxolimab. The receptors come from an adult with an advanced solid tumor such as melanoma, head and neck, liver or kidney cancer.

This sequence joins TRBV9 and TRBJ2-3; 12 bases agree with TRBD2. This CDR3 contains 16 residues. Germline-derived CDR1 and CDR2 are SGDLS and YYNGEE. The V gene end was trimmed by 4 bases and the J gene end by 3 bases; junction bases not matched to a gene: 6. CDR3: CASSNRLAGATDTQYF. The CDR3, as DNA: TGTGCCAGCAGCAACCGACTAGCGGGAGCGACAGATACGCAGTATTTT.

V gene TRBV6-6 combines with J gene TRBJ1-5, with TRBD1 as a possible D gene (6 bases). CDR1 and CDR2 from the germline V gene are MNHNY and SVGAGI (reference sequence). The CDR3 loop spans 12 amino acids. V lost 8 bases to trimming and J lost 3 bases, with 8 bases between them. CDR3 sequence reads: CASGDTNQPQHF. CDR3 DNA sequence: TGTGCCAGCGGGGACACCAATCAGCCCCAGCATTTT.

The chain is built from TRBV15 and TRBJ2-2, with 8 bases identical to TRBD1. From germline, CDR1 is LNHNV and CDR2 YYDKDF (reference sequence). After removal of 8 bases from V and 4 bases from J, the junction contained 9 bases not matched to a gene. The CDR3 extends over 15 amino acids. The CDR3 spells CATQTRGHGTGELFF. The CDR3 coding sequence is TGTGCCACCCAAACCAGGGGGCATGGCACCGGGGAGCTGTTTTTT.

The chain carries TRBV19 and TRBJ2-3, with 11 bases identical to TRBD1. From germline, CDR1 is LNHDA and CDR2 SQIVND (reference sequence). This CDR3 region has 17 residues. V was pared by 3 bases and J by 1 base, with 6 bases of the junction left unmatched. As DNA, the CDR3 is TGTGCCAGTAGTATCAGGACAGGGGGCGAGGGCACAGATACGCAGTATTTT. It codes for CASSIRTGGEGTDTQYF.

The rearrangement uses TRBV28 and TRBJ2-5; 9 bases line up with TRBD1. This CDR3 has 16 amino acids. The V gene end was trimmed by 1 base and the J gene end by 3 bases; junction bases not matched to a gene: 6. Germline values: CDR1 MDHEN, CDR2 SYDVKM. The chain's CDR3 is CASSLYWGQGKETQYF. DNA of the CDR3: TGTGCCAGCAGTTTATATTGGGGACAGGGTAAAGAGACCCAGTACTTC.

The genes are TRBV5-1 and TRBJ1-1, with D maybe TRBD1 (6 bases). The CDR3 extends over 15 amino acids. V was trimmed by 2 bases and J by 1 base, leaving 12 bases between them. Germline CDR1 is SGHRS and CDR2 is YFSETQ. This CDR3 is CASSLAGHQNTEAFF. CDR3 DNA: TGCGCCAGCAGCTTAGCGGGACACCAGAACACTGAAGCTTTCTTT.

The chain couples TRBV19 to TRBJ2-3; 10 positions match TRBD2. The trim removed 5 bases at V and 6 bases at J, leaving 5 bases unmatched. CDR3 length: 14 amino acids. The germline V gene has CDR1 LNHDA and CDR2 SQIVND (reference sequence). The CDR3 loop reads CASSGLAGVDTQYF. In DNA form, the CDR3 reads TGTGCCAGTAGTGGGCTAGCGGGAGTGGATACGCAGTATTTT. Filled out from reference TRBV19 and TRBJ2-3, the complete variable domain reads DGGITQSPKYLFRKEGQNVTLSCEQNLNHDAMYWYRQDPGQGLRLIYYSQIVNDFQKGDIAEGYSVSREKKESFPLTVTSAQKNPTAFYLCASSGLAGVDTQYFGPGTRLTVL.

This clone appeared a few times. V gene TRBV2 combines with J gene TRBJ1-5; D not resolved. The CDR3 has 13 amino acids. Germline values: CDR1 SNHLY, CDR2 FYNNEI. With 4 bases removed from V and 3 bases from J, the gap between germline ends came to 7 bases. The CDR3 sequence: CASSVRFNQPQHF. The CDR3 nucleotides are TGTGCCAGCAGTGTCAGGTTCAATCAGCCCCAGCATTTT.

The chain carries TRBV28 and TRBJ2-2; D not resolved. V was pared by 1 base and J by 5 bases, with 8 bases between. CDR1 is MDHEN and CDR2 is SYDVKM in the germline V gene. The CDR3 runs 14 residues. DNA of the CDR3: TGTGCCAGCAGTTTATTCATGGGAACCGGGGAGCTGTTTTTT. The encoded protein is CASSLFMGTGELFF.

The V and J genes are TRBV28 and TRBJ1-2; maybe TRBD1 (5 bases). The CDR3 loop spans 14 amino acids. The ends were cut back, 5 bases at V and 4 bases at J, with 14 bases in the middle. CDR1 MDHEN and CDR2 SYDVKM come from the germline V gene. The CDR3 DNA is TGTGCCAGCAGTCCCCCGGGGGAAACCTATGGCTACACCTTC. This translates into CASSPPGETYGYTF.

This clone was observed a few times. The J gene is TRBJ2-6, the V gene TRBV6-1, with no clear D. The V gene lost 7 bases and the J gene lost 4 bases, with 8 bases spanning the gap. In germline, CDR1 is MNHNS, CDR2 SASEGT. This CDR3 comprises 13 residues. Here the CDR3 reads CASTHLGANVLTF. The CDR3 DNA sequence: TGTGCCAGCACTCATTTAGGGGCCAACGTCCTGACTTTC.

The chain recombines TRBV7-2 with TRBJ2-2; possibly TRBD2 for D (6 bases). Germline V gene data show CDR1 as SGHTA and CDR2 as FQGNSA. The CDR3 runs to 16 residues. The V end was cut by 2 bases, the J end by 7 bases, with 17 bases between. The CDR3 region has the DNA TGTGCCAGCAGCTTAATGCGGGGATCGGGGATCGGGGAGCTGTTTTTT. It encodes CASSLMRGSGIGELFF.

The V call is TRBV25-1, the J call TRBJ1-1, with a tentative D call TRBD1 (6 bases). CDR1 and CDR2 from the germline V gene are MGHDK and SYGVNS. V dropped 6 bases and J dropped 0 bases, with 11 bases sitting between them. The length of the CDR3 is 14 residues. The CDR3 DNA sequence: TGTGCCAGCAGATCAGGGGCTATGAACACTGAAGCTTTCTTT. This sequence encodes CASRSGAMNTEAFF.

This chain uses TRBV28 with TRBJ2-7, with a tentative D call TRBD2 (6 bases). Germline values: CDR1 MDHEN, CDR2 SYDVKM. With 4 bases removed from V and 0 bases from J, the gap between germline ends came to 19 bases. The CDR3 has 17 residues. The CDR3 bases are TGTGCCAGCAGTTACTCCTGGACTATTCCCAGCTCCTACGAGCAGTACTTC. It translates to CASSYSWTIPSSYEQYF.

The chain uses TRBV28 and TRBJ2-7; D not certain. Per germline, CDR1 MDHEN and CDR2 SYDVKM. This CDR3 contains 14 residues. Between the trimmed V and J ends, which lost 1 base and 2 bases, there was a span of 9 bases. The CDR3, as DNA: TGTGCCAGCAGTTTATCGGTCAGTACCTACGAGCAGTACTTC. Protein: CASSLSVSTYEQYF.

This clone has a handful of counts. The gene calls are TRBV18 and TRBJ1-5; D perhaps matches TRBD1 (6 bases). Germline lookup yields CDR1 KGHSH and CDR2 LQKENI. Trimming took off 1 base at V and 2 bases at J, with 6 bases between the two ends. The CDR3 extends over 14 amino acids. The CDR3 reads CASSPRQGNQPQHF. CDR3 coding DNA: TGTGCCAGCTCACCACGACAGGGCAATCAGCCCCAGCATTTT.